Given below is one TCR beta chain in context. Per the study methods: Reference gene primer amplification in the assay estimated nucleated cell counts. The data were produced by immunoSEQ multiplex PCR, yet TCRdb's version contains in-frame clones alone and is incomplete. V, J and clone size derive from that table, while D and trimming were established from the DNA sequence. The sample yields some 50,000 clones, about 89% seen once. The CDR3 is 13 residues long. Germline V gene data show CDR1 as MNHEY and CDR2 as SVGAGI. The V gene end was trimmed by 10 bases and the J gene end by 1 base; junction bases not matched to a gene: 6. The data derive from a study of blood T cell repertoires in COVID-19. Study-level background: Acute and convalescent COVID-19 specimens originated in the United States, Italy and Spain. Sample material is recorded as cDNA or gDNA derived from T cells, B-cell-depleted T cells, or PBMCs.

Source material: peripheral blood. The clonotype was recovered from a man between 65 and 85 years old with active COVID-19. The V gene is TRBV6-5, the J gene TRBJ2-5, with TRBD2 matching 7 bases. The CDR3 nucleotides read TGTGCCACCGGTCGGGGGGTCCAAGAGACCCAGTACTTC. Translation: CATGRGVQETQYF.